These T cell receptor beta chains were read from a single sample in a study of shared clonotypes between healthy human individuals. Assay: immunoSEQ multiplex PCR; the TCRdb copy retains only in-frame clones and omits some. The repertoire holds approximately 2.3 million clones, with 85% to 95% as singletons. The material sequenced was naive CD4+ T cells from PBMCs. These receptors came from a man between 18 and 35 years old in good health. Some clones in this sample may be carry-over from other donors' samples. Each CDR3 is given with its conserved first and last residue. Fields, in order: J gene, D gene, clone size, V gene, CDR3 DNA, CDR3 protein. A D gene is named only where the DNA matches it firmly. Part of the rows lack a size; the others show once, few, many or a class for expanded clones.

J: TRBJ2-7
D: TRBD2
size: NA
V: TRBV5-6
DNA: TGTGCCAGCAGCTTGCTACTAGCGGGAGCAGCCGAGCAGTACTTC
CDR3: CASSLLLAGAAEQYF

J: TRBJ2-7
D: NA
size: NA
V: TRBV5-1
DNA: TGCGCCAGCAGCTCACCGGGACTTGAGACCTACGAGCAGTACTTC
CDR3: CASSSPGLETYEQYF

J: TRBJ1-5
D: NA
size: NA
V: TRBV7-9
DNA: TGTGCCAGCAGCTTTGGACGGACCAATCAGCCCCAGCATTTT
CDR3: CASSFGRTNQPQHF

J: TRBJ2-7
D: TRBD1
size: NA
V: TRBV5-6
DNA: TGTGCCAGCAGCCCTACACCTCGGACAGGGATAAACTACGAGCAGTACTTC
CDR3: CASSPTPRTGINYEQYF

J: TRBJ2-7
D: TRBD2
size: NA
V: TRBV30
DNA: TGTGCCTGGAGTCTACCTCGGGAGGGAACCTACGAGCAGTACTTC
CDR3: CAWSLPREGTYEQYF

J: TRBJ2-7
D: NA
size: NA
V: TRBV5-1
DNA: TGCGCCTGCGGCCGGGGCGTAGGGTCCTACGAGCAGTACTTC
CDR3: CACGRGVGSYEQYF

J: TRBJ2-3
D: TRBD2
size: NA
V: TRBV7-2
DNA: TGTGCCAGCAGCTTAGTACCTGGCGGGGGGAGAAGCACAGATACGCAGTATTTT
CDR3: CASSLVPGGGRSTDTQYF

J: TRBJ1-2
D: NA
size: NA
V: TRBV28
DNA: TGTGCCAGCAGTTTAACAGGGTTGGGCTATGGCTACACCTTC
CDR3: CASSLTGLGYGYTF

J: TRBJ1-6
D: NA
size: NA
V: TRBV4-3
DNA: TGCGCCAGCAGCCAAGAAAGAGGTACACCCCTCCACTTT
CDR3: CASSQERGTPLHF

J: TRBJ1-5
D: TRBD1
size: NA
V: TRBV7-9
DNA: TGTGCCAGCAGCTCCGGGACAGGGGCACATCAGCCCCAGCATTTT
CDR3: CASSSGTGAHQPQHF

J: TRBJ2-7
D: TRBD1
size: NA
V: TRBV11-3
DNA: TGTGCCAGCAGGGGGGAAGTGACAGGGACCTTTGGCGAGCAGTACTTC
CDR3: CASRGEVTGTFGEQYF

J: TRBJ2-1
D: TRBD2
size: NA
V: TRBV6-4
DNA: TGTGCCAGCAGTGACTCTAGCGGGAGTTTTTACAATGAGCAGTTCTTC
CDR3: CASSDSSGSFYNEQFF

J: TRBJ1-5
D: NA
size: NA
V: TRBV18
DNA: TGTGCCAGCTCACCGGGGGTGGGAGCCCAGCATTTT
CDR3: CASSPGVGAQHF

J: TRBJ2-3
D: TRBD1
size: NA
V: TRBV6-1
DNA: TGTGCCAGCAGGAGGGGACAGGGGGCAGATACGCAGTATTTT
CDR3: CASRRGQGADTQYF

J: TRBJ2-4
D: NA
size: NA
V: TRBV28
DNA: TGTGCCAGCTCCCAACCGGGGGCAAACATTCAGTACTTC
CDR3: CASSQPGANIQYF

J: TRBJ1-1
D: NA
size: NA
V: TRBV28
DNA: TGTGCCAGCACTTTGGAAAGGGGGACTGAAGCTTTCTTT
CDR3: CASTLERGTEAFF

J: TRBJ1-2
D: NA
size: NA
V: TRBV27
DNA: TGTGCCAGCAGTCTGAGGGCGAGAGGCGGCTACACCTTC
CDR3: CASSLRARGGYTF

J: TRBJ2-7
D: NA
size: NA
V: TRBV5-1
DNA: TGCGCCAGCAGCTCTAGCGTTAGCTCCTACGAGCAGTACTTC
CDR3: CASSSSVSSYEQYF

J: TRBJ2-3
D: TRBD1
size: NA
V: TRBV19
DNA: TGTGCCAGTAGTATAAAACAGGGGGCAGATACGCAGTATTTT
CDR3: CASSIKQGADTQYF

J: TRBJ2-7
D: TRBD1
size: NA
V: TRBV5-1
DNA: TGCGCCAGCAGCTTGATTGGGACAGCATACGAGCAGTACTTC
CDR3: CASSLIGTAYEQYF

J: TRBJ2-7
D: NA
size: NA
V: TRBV18
DNA: TGTGCCAGCTCACCAAGGACCCCTCCCGAGCAGTACTTC
CDR3: CASSPRTPPEQYF

J: TRBJ2-7
D: TRBD2
size: NA
V: TRBV5-1
DNA: TGCGCCAGCAGCTTTTGGGGGAGGGGAAGAGAGCAGTACTTC
CDR3: CASSFWGRGREQYF

J: TRBJ1-5
D: NA
size: few
V: TRBV5-6
DNA: TGTGCCAGCAGTTTTGTCGGGGGACAGCCCCAGCATTTT
CDR3: CASSFVGGQPQHF

J: TRBJ2-7
D: TRBD1
size: NA
V: TRBV9
DNA: TGTGCCAGCAGCGGCAACAGGGGCGAGCAGTACTTC
CDR3: CASSGNRGEQYF

J: TRBJ1-1
D: NA
size: NA
V: TRBV5-1
DNA: TGCGCCAGCAGGTCGACAGCAATGAACACTGAAGCTTTCTTT
CDR3: CASRSTAMNTEAFF

J: TRBJ2-7
D: NA
size: NA
V: TRBV21-1
DNA: TGTGCCAGCAGCCCCCAGGGAGAGGTCGGGCGGGAGTCTCGAACGGGATACGAGCAGTACTTC
CDR3: CASSPQGEVGRESRTGYEQYF

J: TRBJ2-1
D: NA
size: NA
V: TRBV6-5
DNA: TGTGCCAGCAGTTACGACGGGGCGGGCAATAATGAGCAGTTCTTC
CDR3: CASSYDGAGNNEQFF

J: TRBJ1-4
D: TRBD1
size: NA
V: TRBV28
DNA: TGTGCCTGCCGGGACAGGTTGTCGAAACTGTTTTTT
CDR3: CACRDRLSKLFF

J: TRBJ2-7
D: NA
size: NA
V: TRBV7-2
DNA: TGTGCCAGCAGCTTATATACCGAGCAGTACTTC
CDR3: CASSLYTEQYF

J: TRBJ1-4
D: TRBD1
size: NA
V: TRBV10-2
DNA: TGCGCCAGCTCAAACAGGGGTGAAAAACTGTTTTTT
CDR3: CASSNRGEKLFF

J: TRBJ1-3
D: NA
size: NA
V: TRBV28
DNA: TGTGCCAGCTCTGGAAACACCATATATTTT
CDR3: CASSGNTIYF

J: TRBJ2-3
D: NA
size: NA
V: TRBV7-2
DNA: TGTGCCAGCAGCGTGGGGGGTTCCACAGATACGCAGTATTTT
CDR3: CASSVGGSTDTQYF

J: TRBJ2-7
D: NA
size: NA
V: TRBV6-1
DNA: TGTGCCAGCAGCGGACAGTCCAGCTCCTACGAGCAGTACTTC
CDR3: CASSGQSSSYEQYF

J: TRBJ2-1
D: TRBD2
size: NA
V: TRBV7-9
DNA: TGTGCCAGCAGCCTACCGACTAGCGGGAACTGGGAGCAGTTCTTC
CDR3: CASSLPTSGNWEQFF

J: TRBJ2-1
D: TRBD2
size: NA
V: TRBV9
DNA: TGTGCCAGCAGCCGGGGGGAACGGGTTGAGCAGTTCTTC
CDR3: CASSRGERVEQFF

J: TRBJ2-7
D: TRBD1
size: NA
V: TRBV19
DNA: TGTGCCAGTAGTATCGGAGACAGGGTAGGCGAGCAGTACTTC
CDR3: CASSIGDRVGEQYF

J: TRBJ1-2
D: TRBD1
size: NA
V: TRBV5-1
DNA: TGCGCCAGCAGCCCCGGGACAGGGGGGGGCTACACCTTC
CDR3: CASSPGTGGGYTF

J: TRBJ2-2
D: TRBD2
size: NA
V: TRBV28
DNA: TGTGCCAGCAGTTTTTGGGCTAGCGGGAGGATGAACACCGGGGAGCTGTTTTTT
CDR3: CASSFWASGRMNTGELFF

J: TRBJ2-7
D: TRBD2
size: NA
V: TRBV28
DNA: TGTGCCAGCGTCGAGGGGTCGGCTAGCGGTGGCTACGAGCAGTACTTC
CDR3: CASVEGSASGGYEQYF

J: TRBJ1-1
D: NA
size: NA
V: TRBV5-1
DNA: TGCGCCAGCAGCAGTCGGTTAGCGAACACTGAAGCTTTCTTT
CDR3: CASSSRLANTEAFF

J: TRBJ2-1
D: TRBD1
size: NA
V: TRBV6-6
DNA: TGTGCCACCAAAGTCAGCAGACAGGGGTTGGATGAGCAGTTCTTC
CDR3: CATKVSRQGLDEQFF

J: TRBJ1-1
D: NA
size: NA
V: TRBV7-3
DNA: TGTGCCAGCACCCCCGGGCCGGAGAGTGAAGCTTTCTTT
CDR3: CASTPGPESEAFF

J: TRBJ2-7
D: TRBD1
size: once
V: TRBV11-1
DNA: TGTGCCAGCAGCCCCCGGGACAGGTCCTACGAGCAGTACTTC
CDR3: CASSPRDRSYEQYF

J: TRBJ2-5
D: NA
size: NA
V: TRBV7-8
DNA: TGTGCCGCTACAGGGTACGTTGCAGAGACCCAGTACTTC
CDR3: CAATGYVAETQYF

J: TRBJ2-6
D: NA
size: NA
V: TRBV5-1
DNA: TGCGCCAGCAGCTTGGACAGGAGCTCTGGGGCCAACGTCCTGACTTTC
CDR3: CASSLDRSSGANVLTF